A selection of T cell receptor beta chains follows, all from one sample in a study of blood T cell repertoires in COVID-19. This table comes from immunoSEQ multiplex PCR, and its TCRdb copy is limited to in-frame clones, with some not included. The table lists about 190,000 clones, more than 85% of them singletons. Material: PBMCs or T cells enriched from blood (not recorded which). The receptors derive from a woman aged 40 to 50 in a cohort exposed to, infected with or recovered from COVID-19 (not recorded which). Each CDR3 is given with its conserved first and last residue. The D gene is left open where the match is weak. Only some rows state a clone size, as once, few, many or a class for expanded clones.

j_call: TRBJ1-2
clone_size: .
v_call: TRBV4-3
d_call: .
cdr3_aa: CASSQDGSRGGGYTF
cdr3_nt: TGCGCCAGCAGCCAAGACGGATCCAGGGGCGGGGGCTACACCTTC

j_call: TRBJ2-3
clone_size: .
v_call: TRBV20-1
d_call: .
cdr3_aa: CSAHTTDTQYF
cdr3_nt: TGCAGTGCTCATACTACAGATACGCAGTATTTT

j_call: TRBJ2-4
clone_size: .
v_call: TRBV5-5
d_call: TRBD2
cdr3_aa: CASSLLAGWENIQYF
cdr3_nt: TGTGCCAGCAGCTTACTAGCGGGATGGGAAAACATTCAGTACTTC

j_call: TRBJ1-2
clone_size: .
v_call: TRBV12-3/TRBV12-4
d_call: .
cdr3_aa: CASSFGPEVGYTF
cdr3_nt: TGTGCCAGCTCTTTCGGCCCGGAGGTAGGCTACACCTTC

j_call: TRBJ1-5
clone_size: .
v_call: TRBV9
d_call: .
cdr3_aa: CASSLGGVSNQPQHF
cdr3_nt: TGTGCCAGCAGCTTGGGAGGGGTTAGCAATCAGCCCCAGCATTTT

j_call: TRBJ1-1
clone_size: .
v_call: TRBV6-5
d_call: .
cdr3_aa: CASSQAMNTEAFF
cdr3_nt: TGTGCCAGCTCGCAGGCCATGAACACTGAAGCTTTCTTT

j_call: TRBJ1-2
clone_size: .
v_call: TRBV2
d_call: .
cdr3_aa: CASRVRSGTDGYTF
cdr3_nt: TGTGCCAGCAGGGTCCGCTCAGGAACAGATGGCTACACCTTC

j_call: TRBJ1-2
clone_size: .
v_call: TRBV28
d_call: .
cdr3_aa: CASSRPPGINPFYGYTF
cdr3_nt: TGTGCCAGCAGTCGCCCTCCCGGGATTAATCCTTTCTATGGCTACACCTTC

j_call: TRBJ2-1
clone_size: .
v_call: TRBV10-3
d_call: TRBD2
cdr3_aa: CAIREVAGGPREQFF
cdr3_nt: TGTGCCATCAGGGAGGTAGCGGGAGGGCCTCGGGAGCAGTTCTTC

j_call: TRBJ2-1
clone_size: .
v_call: TRBV19
d_call: .
cdr3_aa: CASSRGRGLGNEQFF
cdr3_nt: TGTGCCAGTAGCCGTGGGCGGGGGCTGGGAAATGAGCAGTTCTTC

j_call: TRBJ1-1
clone_size: .
v_call: TRBV28
d_call: TRBD1
cdr3_aa: CASSLWRQGALPAFF
cdr3_nt: TGTGCCAGCAGTTTATGGAGACAGGGGGCGCTGCCAGCTTTCTTT

j_call: TRBJ1-1
clone_size: .
v_call: TRBV5-4
d_call: TRBD1
cdr3_aa: CASSTRDRGNTEAFF
cdr3_nt: TGTGCCAGCAGCACCAGGGACAGGGGGAACACTGAAGCTTTCTTT

j_call: TRBJ1-1
clone_size: .
v_call: TRBV5-1
d_call: TRBD1
cdr3_aa: CASSLETGVTEAFF
cdr3_nt: TGCGCCAGCAGCTTGGAGACAGGGGTGACTGAAGCTTTCTTT

j_call: TRBJ2-5
clone_size: .
v_call: TRBV29-1
d_call: .
cdr3_aa: CTGVWETQYF
cdr3_nt: TGCACAGGGGTTTGGGAGACCCAGTACTTC

j_call: TRBJ2-1
clone_size: once
v_call: TRBV7-2
d_call: .
cdr3_aa: CASSFSIKGNEQFF
cdr3_nt: TGTGCCAGCAGCTTTAGCATAAAGGGGAATGAGCAGTTCTTC

j_call: TRBJ1-1
clone_size: .
v_call: TRBV29-1
d_call: TRBD1
cdr3_aa: CSVGRDRSKAFF
cdr3_nt: TGCAGCGTTGGGAGGGACAGGAGTAAAGCTTTCTTT

j_call: TRBJ1-1
clone_size: .
v_call: TRBV5-4
d_call: TRBD1
cdr3_aa: CASSSQTGVNTEAFF
cdr3_nt: TGTGCCAGCAGCTCTCAGACAGGGGTGAACACTGAAGCTTTCTTT

j_call: TRBJ2-6
clone_size: .
v_call: TRBV14
d_call: TRBD1
cdr3_aa: CASSRDRGRIGANVLTF
cdr3_nt: TGTGCCAGCAGCCGGGACAGGGGGCGGATAGGGGCCAACGTCCTGACTTTC

j_call: TRBJ2-1
clone_size: .
v_call: TRBV2
d_call: TRBD2
cdr3_aa: CASSRLAAYNEQFF
cdr3_nt: TGTGCCAGCAGTAGACTAGCGGCTTACAATGAGCAGTTCTTC

j_call: TRBJ2-5
clone_size: .
v_call: TRBV29-1
d_call: .
cdr3_aa: CSVVSQAETQYF
cdr3_nt: TGCAGCGTTGTCTCCCAGGCCGAGACCCAGTACTTC

j_call: TRBJ2-2
clone_size: few
v_call: TRBV6-6
d_call: TRBD2
cdr3_aa: CASSRIAGGANTGELFF
cdr3_nt: TGTGCCAGCAGTCGCATAGCGGGAGGAGCGAACACCGGGGAGCTGTTTTTT

j_call: TRBJ2-5
clone_size: .
v_call: TRBV24-1
d_call: .
cdr3_aa: CATSDPRAGMFQETQYF
cdr3_nt: TGTGCCACCAGTGATCCTCGGGCAGGGATGTTTCAAGAGACCCAGTACTTC

j_call: TRBJ2-5
clone_size: .
v_call: TRBV19
d_call: TRBD2
cdr3_aa: CAGDQSGGYQETQYF
cdr3_nt: TGTGCCGGGGACCAGAGCGGGGGGTACCAAGAGACCCAGTACTTC

j_call: TRBJ1-2
clone_size: .
v_call: TRBV5-4
d_call: TRBD1
cdr3_aa: CASSLPGWQGAYGYTF
cdr3_nt: TGTGCCAGCAGCTTGCCGGGTTGGCAGGGGGCTTATGGCTACACCTTC